The 8 T cell receptor beta chains below were found in one sample sequenced in a study of blood T cell repertoires in COVID-19 (dated by TCRdb to 2019 to 2021). Library preparation employed the immunoSEQ multiplex PCR assay. The clones in this table, taken by TCRdb from immuneACCESS, are in-frame only. Not every clone is retained; where verified, under half of the shortfall comes from an unresolved V gene, and the cause of the rest is unknown. Within this sample are under 100,000 clones, with approximately 88% of them counted one time only. Under 5.5% of the sample belongs to the ten largest clones. Input material: peripheral blood. The receptors come from a man aged 55 to 70 with COVID-19, enrolled during active disease.

V gene TRBV6-2 or TRBV6-3 combines with J gene TRBJ1-5; D uncertain. The CDR3 covers 14 residues. Trimming left V 5 bases short and J 2 bases short, with 10 bases between. Germline values: CDR1 MNHEY, CDR2 SVGEGT. CDR3 residues: CASSPGWGNQPQHF. Here the CDR3 DNA reads TGTGCCAGCAGTCCCGGGTGGGGCAATCAGCCCCAGCATTTT.

The chain has TRBV11-1 and TRBJ2-7, with 10 bases matching TRBD1. Trimming removed 3 bases from V and 2 bases from J; junction bases left unmatched: 4. The CDR3 loop spans 15 amino acids. Germline CDR1 SGHAT, CDR2 FQDESV (reference sequence). The CDR3 bases are TGTGCCAGCAGCTTCCCGGGACAGGGGACCTACGAGCAGTACTTC. Translation gives CASSFPGQGTYEQYF.

This clone showed up just a few times. The rearrangement uses TRBV2 and TRBJ2-1, with D possibly matching TRBD2 (6 bases). Germline V lookup: CDR1 SNHLY, CDR2 FYNNEI. The CDR3 totals 14 residues. The V gene lost 10 bases and the J gene lost 4 bases, with 17 bases spanning the gap. The CDR3 spells CATQGLLAYNEQFF. The CDR3, as DNA: TGTGCCACCCAGGGACTTCTCGCTTACAATGAGCAGTTCTTC.

The chain recombines TRBV15 with TRBJ2-7; 8 nucleotides line up with TRBD2. The germline gives CDR1 LNHNV, CDR2 YYDKDF (reference sequence). V shed 0 bases, J shed 3 bases, and the junction held 7 bases outside the gene matches. The CDR3 is 16 residues long. CDR3 sequence: CATSREGRGARYEQYF. The CDR3 DNA follows: TGTGCCACCAGCAGAGAGGGGCGGGGGGCTCGCTACGAGCAGTACTTC. Together with reference TRBV15 and TRBJ2-7, the CDR3 gives the full variable domain: DAMVIQNPRYQVTQFGKPVTLSCSQTLNHNVMYWYQQKSSQAPKLLFHYYDKDFNNEADTPDNFQSRRPNTSFCFLDIRSPGLGDTAMYLCATSREGRGARYEQYFGPGTRLTVT.

This clone has a single count. V is TRBV7-3 and J is TRBJ2-3; 10 bases are shared with TRBD2. CDR1 is SGHTA, CDR2 FQGTGA, per germline. CDR3 length: 18 residues. The V segment lost 0 bases and the J segment 1 base; nucleotides outside the gene matches: 7. Written as DNA, the CDR3 is TGTGCCAGCAGCTTAACCCCCCCTAGCGGGAGTGGCACAGATACGCAGTATTTT. Amino acid sequence: CASSLTPPSGSGTDTQYF.

The J gene is TRBJ2-1, the V gene TRBV5-6; 8 positions match TRBD2. The CDR3 is 14 amino acids. The J segment lost 8 bases and the V segment lost 5 bases, leaving 9 bases of the junction unmatched. Germline assignment: CDR1 SGHDT and CDR2 YYEEEE. The CDR3 loop reads CASRPLAGVHEQFF. In DNA form, the CDR3 reads TGTGCCAGCAGACCTCTAGCGGGTGTCCATGAGCAGTTCTTC.

The chain employs TRBV9 and TRBJ2-3; maybe TRBD2 (5 bases). Germline lookup yields CDR1 SGDLS and CDR2 YYNGEE. V lost 3 bases and J 2 bases, leaving 7 bases between the germline ends. The CDR3 consists of 13 residues. The CDR3 DNA is TGTGCCAGCAGCGCGGGGAACACAGATACGCAGTATTTT. Translated: CASSAGNTDTQYF.

The chain combines TRBV27 with TRBJ2-7, with D possibly being TRBD1 (6 bases). CDR1 is MNHEY and CDR2 is SMNVEV in the germline V gene (reference sequence). This CDR3 comprises 14 residues. V gave up 3 bases and J gave up 2 bases, with 11 bases separating them. The CDR3, as DNA: TGTGCCAGCAGTTTCAGCCGGGACACCTACGAGCAGTACTTC. As protein: CASSFSRDTYEQYF.